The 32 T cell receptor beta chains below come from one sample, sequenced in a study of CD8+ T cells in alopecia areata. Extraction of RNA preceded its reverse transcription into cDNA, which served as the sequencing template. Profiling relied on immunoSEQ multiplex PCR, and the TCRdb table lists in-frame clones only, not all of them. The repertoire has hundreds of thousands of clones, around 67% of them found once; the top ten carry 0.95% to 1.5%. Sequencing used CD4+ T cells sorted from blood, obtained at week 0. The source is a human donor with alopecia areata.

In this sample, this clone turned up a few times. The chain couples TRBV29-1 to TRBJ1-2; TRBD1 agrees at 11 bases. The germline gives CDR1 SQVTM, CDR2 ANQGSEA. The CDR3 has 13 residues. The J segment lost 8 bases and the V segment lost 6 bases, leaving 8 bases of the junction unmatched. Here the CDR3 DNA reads TGCAGCGTCATCGGACAGGGGGCGTGGGGCTACACCTTC. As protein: CSVIGQGAWGYTF.

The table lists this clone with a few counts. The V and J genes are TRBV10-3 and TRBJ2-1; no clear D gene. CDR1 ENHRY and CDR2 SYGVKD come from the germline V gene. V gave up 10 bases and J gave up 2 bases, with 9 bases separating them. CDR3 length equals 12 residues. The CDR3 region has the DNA TGTGCCACCGCCAGTACCTACAATGAGCAGTTCTTC. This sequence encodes CATASTYNEQFF.

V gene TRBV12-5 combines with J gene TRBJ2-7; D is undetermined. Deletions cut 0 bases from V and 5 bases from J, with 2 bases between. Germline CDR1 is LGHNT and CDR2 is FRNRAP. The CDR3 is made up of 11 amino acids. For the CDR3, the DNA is TGTGCTAGTGGTTTGGTTAACGAGCAGTACTTC. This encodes CASGLVNEQYF. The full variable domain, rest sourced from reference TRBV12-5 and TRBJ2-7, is DARVTQTPRHKVTEMGQEVTMRCQPILGHNTVFWYRQTMMQGLELLAYFRNRAPLDDSGMPKDRFSAEMPDATLATLKIQPSEPRDSAVYFCASGLVNEQYFGPGTRLTVT.

CDR3 bases: TGTGCCAGCAGCTTAGGGGCACAGGGGGGACACATTCAGTACTTC. Protein: CASSLGAQGGHIQYF. The rearrangement joins TRBV7-6 to TRBJ2-4, with 8 bases identical to TRBD1. CDR3 size: 15 residues. The germline V gene encodes CDR1 SGHVS and CDR2 FNYEAQ. V was clipped by 1 base and J by 8 bases; unmatched bases: 7.

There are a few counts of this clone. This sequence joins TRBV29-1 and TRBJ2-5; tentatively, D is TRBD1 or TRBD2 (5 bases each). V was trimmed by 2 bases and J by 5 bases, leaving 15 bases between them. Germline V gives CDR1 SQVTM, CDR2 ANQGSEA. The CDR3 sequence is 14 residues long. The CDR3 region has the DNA TGCAGCGTTGAACGGGGCGCGTTCGGGGAGACCCAGTACTTC. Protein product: CSVERGAFGETQYF.

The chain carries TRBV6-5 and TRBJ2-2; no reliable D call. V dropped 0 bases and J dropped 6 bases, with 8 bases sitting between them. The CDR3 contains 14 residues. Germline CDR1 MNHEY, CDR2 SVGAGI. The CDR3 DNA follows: TGTGCCAGCAGTTACTCGGGTGGCGCCGGGGAGCTGTTTTTT. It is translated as CASSYSGGAGELFF.

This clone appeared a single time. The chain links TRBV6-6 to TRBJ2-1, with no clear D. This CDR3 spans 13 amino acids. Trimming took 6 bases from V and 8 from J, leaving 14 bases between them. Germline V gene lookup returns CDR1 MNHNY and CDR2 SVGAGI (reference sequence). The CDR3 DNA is TGTGCCAGCAGCGTGGTGGGTCTTGATGAGCAGTTCTTC. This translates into CASSVVGLDEQFF.

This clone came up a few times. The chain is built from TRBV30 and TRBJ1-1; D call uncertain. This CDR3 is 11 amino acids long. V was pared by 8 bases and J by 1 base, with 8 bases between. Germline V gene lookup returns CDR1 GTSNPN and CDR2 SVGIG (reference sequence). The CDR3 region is CARRGNTEAFF. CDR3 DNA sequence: TGTGCCCGCCGGGGGAACACTGAAGCTTTCTTT. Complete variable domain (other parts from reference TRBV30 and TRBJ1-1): SQTIHQWPATLVQPVGSPLSLECTVEGTSNPNLYWYRQAAGRGLQLLFYSVGIGQISSEVPQNLSASRPQDRQFILSSKKLLLSDSGFYLCARRGNTEAFFGQGTRLTVV.

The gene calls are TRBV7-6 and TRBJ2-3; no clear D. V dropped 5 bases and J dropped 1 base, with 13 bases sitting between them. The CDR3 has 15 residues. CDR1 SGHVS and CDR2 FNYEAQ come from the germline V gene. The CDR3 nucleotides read TGTGCCAGCAGCCCCACAATGCCCCGCACAGATACGCAGTATTTT. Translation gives CASSPTMPRTDTQYF.

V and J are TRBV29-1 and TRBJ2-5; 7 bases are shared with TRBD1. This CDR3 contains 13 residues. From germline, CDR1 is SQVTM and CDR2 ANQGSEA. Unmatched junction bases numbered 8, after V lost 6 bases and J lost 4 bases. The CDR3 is CSVADGQAETQYF. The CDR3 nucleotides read TGCAGCGTGGCGGATGGACAGGCAGAGACCCAGTACTTC. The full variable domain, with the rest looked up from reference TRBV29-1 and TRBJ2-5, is SAVISQKPSRDICQRGTSLTIQCQVDSQVTMMFWYRQQPGQSLTLIATANQGSEATYESGFVIDKFPISRPNLTFSTLTVSNMSPEDSSIYLCSVADGQAETQYFGPGTRLLVL.

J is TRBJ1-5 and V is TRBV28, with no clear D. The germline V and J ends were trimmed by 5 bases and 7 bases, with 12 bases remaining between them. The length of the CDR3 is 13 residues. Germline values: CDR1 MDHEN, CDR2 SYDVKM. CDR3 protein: CASSPVRRQPQHF. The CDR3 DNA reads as TGTGCCAGCAGTCCCGTGAGGCGGCAGCCCCAGCATTTT.

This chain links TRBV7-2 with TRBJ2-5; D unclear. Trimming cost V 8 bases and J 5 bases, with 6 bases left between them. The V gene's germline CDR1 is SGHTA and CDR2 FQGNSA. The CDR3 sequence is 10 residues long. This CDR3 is CASGWETQYF. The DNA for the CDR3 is TGTGCCAGCGGGTGGGAGACCCAGTACTTC.

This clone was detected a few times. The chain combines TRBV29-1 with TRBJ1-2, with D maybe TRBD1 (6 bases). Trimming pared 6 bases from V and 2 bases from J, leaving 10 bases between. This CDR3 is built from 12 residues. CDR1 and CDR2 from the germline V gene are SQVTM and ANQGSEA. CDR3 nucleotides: TGCAGCGTCCAGGACAGAAACTATGGCTACACCTTC. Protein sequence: CSVQDRNYGYTF.

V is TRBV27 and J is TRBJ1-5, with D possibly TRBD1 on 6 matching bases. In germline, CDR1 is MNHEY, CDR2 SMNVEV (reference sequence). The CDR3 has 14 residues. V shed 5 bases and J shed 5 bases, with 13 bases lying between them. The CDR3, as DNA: TGTGCCAGCAGTCCTCGGACAGCCTATCAGCCCCAGCATTTT. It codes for CASSPRTAYQPQHF.

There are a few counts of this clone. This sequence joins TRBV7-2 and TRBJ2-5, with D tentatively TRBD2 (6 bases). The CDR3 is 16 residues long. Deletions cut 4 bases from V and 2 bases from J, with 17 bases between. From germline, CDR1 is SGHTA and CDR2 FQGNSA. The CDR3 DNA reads TGTGCCAGCAGCTCCTTGGGGAGGTCCGGGCAAGAGACCCAGTACTTC. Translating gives CASSSLGRSGQETQYF.

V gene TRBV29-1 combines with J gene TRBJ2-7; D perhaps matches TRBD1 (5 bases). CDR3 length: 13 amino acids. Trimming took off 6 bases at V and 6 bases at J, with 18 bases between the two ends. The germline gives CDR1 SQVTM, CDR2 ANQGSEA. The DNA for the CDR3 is TGCAGCGTAGGGGAACCGGGCCGAGGCGAGCAGTACTTC. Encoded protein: CSVGEPGRGEQYF.

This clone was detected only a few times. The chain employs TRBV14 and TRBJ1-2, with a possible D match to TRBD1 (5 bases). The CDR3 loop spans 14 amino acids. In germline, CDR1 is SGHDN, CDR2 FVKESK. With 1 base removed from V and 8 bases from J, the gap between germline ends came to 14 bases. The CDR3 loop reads CASSQVGREDGYTF. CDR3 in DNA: TGTGCCAGCAGCCAAGTGGGCAGGGAGGACGGCTACACCTTC.

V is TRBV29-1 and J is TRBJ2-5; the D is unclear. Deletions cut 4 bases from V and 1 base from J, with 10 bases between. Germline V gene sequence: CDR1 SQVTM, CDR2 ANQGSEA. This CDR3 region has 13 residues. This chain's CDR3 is CSVALSGQETQYF. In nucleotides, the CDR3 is TGCAGCGTTGCCCTCTCAGGCCAAGAGACCCAGTACTTC.

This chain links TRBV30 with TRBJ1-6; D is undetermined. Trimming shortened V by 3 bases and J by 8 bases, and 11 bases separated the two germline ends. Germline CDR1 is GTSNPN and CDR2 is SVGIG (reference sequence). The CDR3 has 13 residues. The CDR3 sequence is CAWRGQADSPLHF. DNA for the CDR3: TGTGCCTGGAGAGGGCAGGCCGATTCACCCCTCCACTTT.

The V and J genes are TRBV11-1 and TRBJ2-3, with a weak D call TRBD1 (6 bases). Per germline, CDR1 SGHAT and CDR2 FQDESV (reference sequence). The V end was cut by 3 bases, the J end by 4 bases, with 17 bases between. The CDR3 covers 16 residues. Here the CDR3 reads CASSFPVSRGADTQYF. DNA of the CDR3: TGTGCCAGCAGCTTCCCAGTATCCAGGGGAGCAGATACGCAGTATTTT. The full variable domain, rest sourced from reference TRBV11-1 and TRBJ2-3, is EAEVAQSPRYKITEKSQAVAFWCDPISGHATLYWYRQILGQGPELLVQFQDESVVDDSQLPKDRFSAERLKGVDSTLKIQPAELGDSAMYLCASSFPVSRGADTQYFGPGTRLTVL.

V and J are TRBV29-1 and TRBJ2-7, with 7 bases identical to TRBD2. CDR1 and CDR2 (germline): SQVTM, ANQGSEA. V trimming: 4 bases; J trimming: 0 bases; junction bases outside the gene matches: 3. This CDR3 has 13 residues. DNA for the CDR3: TGCAGCGTTGTGGGGGGGAGCTCCTACGAGCAGTACTTC. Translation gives CSVVGGSSYEQYF.

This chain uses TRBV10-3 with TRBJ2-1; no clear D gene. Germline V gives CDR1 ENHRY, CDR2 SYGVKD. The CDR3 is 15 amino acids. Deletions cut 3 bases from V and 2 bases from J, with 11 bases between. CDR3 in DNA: TGTGCCATCAGTGAAACTCCGGCGGCCTACAATGAGCAGTTCTTC. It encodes CAISETPAAYNEQFF.

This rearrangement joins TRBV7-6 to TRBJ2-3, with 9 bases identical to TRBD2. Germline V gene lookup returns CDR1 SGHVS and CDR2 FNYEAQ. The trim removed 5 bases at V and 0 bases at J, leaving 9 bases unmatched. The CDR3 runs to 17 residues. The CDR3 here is CASSRVAGVTSTDTQYF. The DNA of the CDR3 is TGTGCCAGCAGCCGAGTAGCGGGGGTGACTAGCACAGATACGCAGTATTTT.

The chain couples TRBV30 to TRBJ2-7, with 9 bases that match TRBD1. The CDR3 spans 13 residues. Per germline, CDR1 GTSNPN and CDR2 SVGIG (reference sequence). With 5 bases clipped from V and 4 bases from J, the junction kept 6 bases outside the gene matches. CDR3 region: CAWGGTGTYEQYF. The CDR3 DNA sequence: TGTGCCTGGGGAGGGACAGGGACGTACGAGCAGTACTTC.

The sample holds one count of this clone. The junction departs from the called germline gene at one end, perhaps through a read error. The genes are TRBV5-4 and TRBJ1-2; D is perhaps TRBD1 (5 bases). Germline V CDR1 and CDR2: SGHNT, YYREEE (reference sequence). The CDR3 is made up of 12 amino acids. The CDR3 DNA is TGTGCCAGCAGGTTGGATGGGACTTCCTACACCTTC. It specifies CASRLDGTSYTF.

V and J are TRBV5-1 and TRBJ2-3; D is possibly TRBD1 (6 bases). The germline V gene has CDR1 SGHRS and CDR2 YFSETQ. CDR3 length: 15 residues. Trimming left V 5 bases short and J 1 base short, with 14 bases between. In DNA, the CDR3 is TGCGCCAGCAGAGTGGGGGCAATCCGCACAGATACGCAGTATTTT. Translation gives CASRVGAIRTDTQYF.

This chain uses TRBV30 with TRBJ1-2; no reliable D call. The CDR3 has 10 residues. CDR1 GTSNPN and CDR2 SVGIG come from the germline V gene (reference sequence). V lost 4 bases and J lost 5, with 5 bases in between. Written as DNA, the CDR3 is TGTGCCTGGAACGGTTATGGCTACACCTTC. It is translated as CAWNGYGYTF.

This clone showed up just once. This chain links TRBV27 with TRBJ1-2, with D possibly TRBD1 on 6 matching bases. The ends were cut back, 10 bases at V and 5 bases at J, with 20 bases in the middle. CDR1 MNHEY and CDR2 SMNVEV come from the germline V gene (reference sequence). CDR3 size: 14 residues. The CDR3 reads CATQPFGGEYGYTF. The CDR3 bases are TGTGCCACTCAACCCTTCGGGGGCGAGTATGGCTACACCTTC.

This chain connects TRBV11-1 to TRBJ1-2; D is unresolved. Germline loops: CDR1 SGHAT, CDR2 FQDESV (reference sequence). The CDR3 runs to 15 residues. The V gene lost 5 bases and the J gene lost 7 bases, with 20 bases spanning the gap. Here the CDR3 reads CASSARASGFGGYTF. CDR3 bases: TGTGCCAGCAGCGCCCGGGCTTCGGGGTTCGGTGGCTACACCTTC.

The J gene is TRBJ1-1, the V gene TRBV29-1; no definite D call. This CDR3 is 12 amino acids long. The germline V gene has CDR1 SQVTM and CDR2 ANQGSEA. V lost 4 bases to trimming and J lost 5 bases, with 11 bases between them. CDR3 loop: CSVGELDTEAFF. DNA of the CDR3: TGCAGCGTTGGGGAATTGGATACTGAAGCTTTCTTT.

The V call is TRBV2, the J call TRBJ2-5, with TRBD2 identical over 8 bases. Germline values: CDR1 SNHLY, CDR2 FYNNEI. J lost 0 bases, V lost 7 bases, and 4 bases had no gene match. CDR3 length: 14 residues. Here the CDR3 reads CASTHGGDQETQYF. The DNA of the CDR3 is TGTGCCAGCACCCACGGGGGGGACCAAGAGACCCAGTACTTC.

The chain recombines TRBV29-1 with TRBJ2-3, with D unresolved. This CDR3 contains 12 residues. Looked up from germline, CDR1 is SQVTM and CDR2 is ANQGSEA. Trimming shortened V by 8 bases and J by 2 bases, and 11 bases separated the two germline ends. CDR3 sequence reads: CSCAQSTDTQYF. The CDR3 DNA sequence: TGCAGCTGCGCTCAGTCCACAGATACGCAGTATTTT.